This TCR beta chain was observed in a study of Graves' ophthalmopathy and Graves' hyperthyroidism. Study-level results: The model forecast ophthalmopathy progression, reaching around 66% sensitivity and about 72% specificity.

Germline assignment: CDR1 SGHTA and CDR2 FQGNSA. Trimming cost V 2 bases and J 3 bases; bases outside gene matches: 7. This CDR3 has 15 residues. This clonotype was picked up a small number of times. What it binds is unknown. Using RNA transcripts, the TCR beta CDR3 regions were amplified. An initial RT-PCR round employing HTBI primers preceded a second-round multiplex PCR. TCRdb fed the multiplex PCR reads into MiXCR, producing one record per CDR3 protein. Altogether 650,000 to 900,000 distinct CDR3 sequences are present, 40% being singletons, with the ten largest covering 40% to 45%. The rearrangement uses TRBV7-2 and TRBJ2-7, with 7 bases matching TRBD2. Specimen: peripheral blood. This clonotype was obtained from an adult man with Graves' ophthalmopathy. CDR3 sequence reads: CASSLQSSGHYEQYF. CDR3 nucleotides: TGTGCCAGCAGCTTACAATCTAGCGGCCACTACGAGCAGTACTTC.